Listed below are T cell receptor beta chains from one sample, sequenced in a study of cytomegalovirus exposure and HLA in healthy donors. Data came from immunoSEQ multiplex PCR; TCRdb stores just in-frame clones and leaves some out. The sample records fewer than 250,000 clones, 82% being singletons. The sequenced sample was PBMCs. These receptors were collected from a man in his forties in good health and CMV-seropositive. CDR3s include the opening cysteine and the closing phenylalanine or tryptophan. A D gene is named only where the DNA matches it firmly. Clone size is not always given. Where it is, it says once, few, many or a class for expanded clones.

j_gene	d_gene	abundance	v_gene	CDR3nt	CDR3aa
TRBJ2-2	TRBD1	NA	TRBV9	TGTGCCAGCAGCGTGGGGGACAGCTTCACCGGGGAGCTGTTTTTT	CASSVGDSFTGELFF
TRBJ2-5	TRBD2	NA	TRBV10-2	TGCGCCAGCAGTGATGCCGTAGCGGGTAAAGAGACCCAGTACTTC	CASSDAVAGKETQYF
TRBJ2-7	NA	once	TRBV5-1	TGCGCCAGCAGCTTAGGTCCCAGGGCGGACGAGCAGTACTTC	CASSLGPRADEQYF
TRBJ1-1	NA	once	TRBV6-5	TGTGCCAGCAGTTTTTCAGCGGGGGACACTGAAGCTTTCTTT	CASSFSAGDTEAFF
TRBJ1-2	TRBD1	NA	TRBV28	TGTGCCAGCAGTTATAGGGGGCATTATGGCTACACCTTC	CASSYRGHYGYTF
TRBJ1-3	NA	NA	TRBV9	TGTGCCAGCAGCGTAGCTTCGACAACTGGAAACACCATATATTTT	CASSVASTTGNTIYF
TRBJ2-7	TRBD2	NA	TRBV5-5	TGTGCCAGCAGCTGGAGACTAGCGGAGACCTACGAGCAGTACTTC	CASSWRLAETYEQYF
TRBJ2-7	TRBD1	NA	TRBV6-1	TGTGCCAGCAGGACAGGGGTGAGTGAGCAGTACTTC	CASRTGVSEQYF
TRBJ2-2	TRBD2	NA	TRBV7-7	TGTGCTAGCAGCCCGGGGGGGGCGGCCGGGGAGCTGTTTTTT	CASSPGGAAGELFF
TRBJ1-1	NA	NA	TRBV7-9	TGTGCCAGCAGCTTATTACCCGGAGCAGGGCCGAACACTGAAGCTTTCTTT	CASSLLPGAGPNTEAFF
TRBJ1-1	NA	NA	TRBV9	TGTGCCAGCAGCCCCCCCCCGGGGGGGATGAACACTGAAGCTTTCTTT	CASSPPPGGMNTEAFF
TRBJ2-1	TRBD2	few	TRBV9	TGTGCCAGCAGCGTCAAAAACCTAGCGGGAGACAATGAGCAGTTCTTC	CASSVKNLAGDNEQFF
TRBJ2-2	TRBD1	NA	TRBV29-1	TGCAGCGTTGTCTCCGGGACAGGGGGTGACCCGGTCGGGGAGCTGTTTTTT	CSVVSGTGGDPVGELFF
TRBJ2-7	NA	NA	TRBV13	TGTGCCAGCAGCTTAAGTACTTACGAGCAGTACTTC	CASSLSTYEQYF
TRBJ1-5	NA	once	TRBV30	TGTGCCTGGAACACAGGCAGCAATCAGCCCCAGCATTTT	CAWNTGSNQPQHF
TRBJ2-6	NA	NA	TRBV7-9	TGTGCCAGCAGCTTATCAGGGGCCCTATCTGGGGCCAACGTCCTGACTTTC	CASSLSGALSGANVLTF
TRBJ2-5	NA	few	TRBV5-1	TGCGCCAGCAGCTCACAGGGTCCCCAAGAGACCCAGTACTTC	CASSSQGPQETQYF
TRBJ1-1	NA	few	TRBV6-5	TGTGCCAGTAAGAGTGCCTTGTTGAACACTGAAGCTTTCTTT	CASKSALLNTEAFF
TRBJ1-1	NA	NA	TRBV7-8	TGTGCCAGCAGCTTAGGGGCTCGTGGGTCCGAAGCTTTCTTT	CASSLGARGSEAFF
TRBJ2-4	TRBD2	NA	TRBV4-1	TGCGCCAGCAGCCAGCCACTAGCGGGGGTCAAAAACATTCAGTACTTC	CASSQPLAGVKNIQYF
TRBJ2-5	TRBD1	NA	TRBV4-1	TGCGCCAGCAGCCAGCGGACAGGGTCCCAAGAGACCCAGTACTTC	CASSQRTGSQETQYF
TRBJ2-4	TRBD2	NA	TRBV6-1	TGTGCCAGCAGCGGACTAGCGGAGCTCAAAAACATTCAGTACTTC	CASSGLAELKNIQYF
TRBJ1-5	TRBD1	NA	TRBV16	TGTGCCAGCAGCACCCGGGACAGGGGAAATCAGCCCCAGCATTTT	CASSTRDRGNQPQHF
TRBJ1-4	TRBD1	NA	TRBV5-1	TGCGCCAGCAGCCTGACAGGGAGAGGGAATGAAAAACTGTTTTTT	CASSLTGRGNEKLFF
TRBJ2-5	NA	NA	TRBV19	TGTGCCAGTAGTATAGATAACAAGATACGTTGGGAGACCCAGTACTTC	CASSIDNKIRWETQYF
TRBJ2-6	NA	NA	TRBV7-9	TGTGCCAGCAGCCACATCTCTGGGGCCAACGTCCTGACTTTC	CASSHISGANVLTF
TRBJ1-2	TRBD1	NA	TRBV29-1	TGCAGCGTGATACAACAGGGGGCATTGGACTATGGCTACACCTTC	CSVIQQGALDYGYTF
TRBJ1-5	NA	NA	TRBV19	TGTGCCAGTAGTATCGCCAGAAACAATCAGCCCCAGCATTTT	CASSIARNNQPQHF
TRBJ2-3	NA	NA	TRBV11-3	TGTGCCAGCAGCTTCAGGGCCCGCACAGATACGCAGTATTTT	CASSFRARTDTQYF
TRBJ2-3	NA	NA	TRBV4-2	TGTGCCAGCAGCCAAGATTGGGAGGAAGGGTCGGGGGGCACAGATACGCAGTATTTT	CASSQDWEEGSGGTDTQYF
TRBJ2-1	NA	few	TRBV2	TGTGCCAGCACCGGGACTGGCATATACAATGAGCAGTTCTTC	CASTGTGIYNEQFF
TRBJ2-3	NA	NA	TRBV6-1	TGTGCCAGCACCCAGGAACGACGCACAGATACGCAGTATTTT	CASTQERRTDTQYF
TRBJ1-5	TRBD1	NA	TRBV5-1	TGCGCCAGCAGCCGGGACAGTCAATCGAATCAGCCCCAGCATTTT	CASSRDSQSNQPQHF
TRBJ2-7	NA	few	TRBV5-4	TGTGCCAGCAGCTTGAGGCAGGGGCGGACCTACGAGCAGTACTTC	CASSLRQGRTYEQYF
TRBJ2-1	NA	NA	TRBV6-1	TGTGCCAGCAGTGGGCTAGAGGGATCCCCGGGTTACAATGAGCAGTTCTTC	CASSGLEGSPGYNEQFF
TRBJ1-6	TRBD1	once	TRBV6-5	TGTGCCAGCAGGCCAGGGGGCAAAGGGTCACCCCTCCACTTT	CASRPGGKGSPLHF
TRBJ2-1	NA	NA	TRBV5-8	TGTGCCAGCAGCCGACAGCGGCAGTTCTTC	CASSRQRQFF
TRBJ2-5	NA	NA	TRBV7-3	TGTGCCAGCAGCCGTGACAGTCAAGAGACCCAGTACTTC	CASSRDSQETQYF
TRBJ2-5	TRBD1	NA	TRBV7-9	TGTGCCAGCAGCTTTGGACAGGGGGTGGGGGAGACCCAGTACTTC	CASSFGQGVGETQYF
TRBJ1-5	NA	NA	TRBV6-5	TGTGCCAGCAGTTCTCACAGTTACAATCAGCCCCAGCATTTT	CASSSHSYNQPQHF
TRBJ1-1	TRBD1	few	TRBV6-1	TGTGCCAGCAGTCTGGGGGGGAACAGGGGGGCTGAAGCTTTCTTT	CASSLGGNRGAEAFF
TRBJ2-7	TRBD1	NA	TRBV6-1	TGTGCCAGCAGTTTAACCGGGACAGCGAACTACGAGCAGTACTTC	CASSLTGTANYEQYF
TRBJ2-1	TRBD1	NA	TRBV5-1	TGCGCCAGCAGCGTCTTAGTATCGGGACAGGGGTCCTACAATGAGCAGTTCTTC	CASSVLVSGQGSYNEQFF
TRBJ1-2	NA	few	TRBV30	TGTGCCTGGAGTGTACACGCGGGGAACTATGGCTACACCTTC	CAWSVHAGNYGYTF
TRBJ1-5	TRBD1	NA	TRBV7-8	TGTGCCAGCAGCTTAGCGCTGGACAGGGACAATCAGCCCCAGCATTTT	CASSLALDRDNQPQHF
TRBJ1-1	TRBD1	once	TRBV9	TGTGCCAGCAGCGATGCAGGGGGCACTGAAGCTTTCTTT	CASSDAGGTEAFF
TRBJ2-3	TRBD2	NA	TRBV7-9	TGTGCCAGCAGCCCCCGACTAGCGGGGACAGATACGCAGTATTTT	CASSPRLAGTDTQYF
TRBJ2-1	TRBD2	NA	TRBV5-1	TGCGCCAGCAGCTTGGTGACTAGCGGGAGGGACAATGAGCAGTTCTTC	CASSLVTSGRDNEQFF